The next 17 T cell receptor beta chains were all read from a single sample in a study of somatic mutations in cytotoxic T cells in rheumatoid arthritis. This table comes from immunoSEQ multiplex PCR, and its TCRdb copy is limited to in-frame clones, with some not included. Among 10,000 to 12,000 clones, 89% were seen once, and the ten largest hold approximately 0.99%. Sequenced: CD4+ T cells sorted from blood. These receptors originate from a woman between 18 and 30 years old with rheumatoid arthritis.

V usage is TRBV10-3 and J usage is TRBJ1-2; no firm D call. Germline CDR1 is ENHRY and CDR2 is SYGVKD. V was trimmed by 2 bases and J by 7 bases, leaving 5 bases between them. The CDR3 loop spans 11 amino acids. This CDR3 is CAISEGGGYTF. The CDR3 coding sequence is TGTGCCATCAGTGAGGGCGGTGGCTACACCTTC.

V gene TRBV6-5 combines with J gene TRBJ1-1; 9 bases are a match to TRBD1. CDR3 length equals 14 residues. Trimming removed 0 bases from V and 4 bases from J; junction bases left unmatched: 0. Looked up from germline, CDR1 is MNHEY and CDR2 is SVGAGI. In DNA form, the CDR3 reads TGTGCCAGCAGTTACTCGACAGGGGGCACTGAAGCTTTCTTT. Translated: CASSYSTGGTEAFF.

The rearrangement joins TRBV6-5 to TRBJ2-7; tentatively, D is TRBD2 (5 bases). Germline CDR1 and CDR2: MNHEY and SVGAGI. The CDR3 consists of 14 residues. V dropped 5 bases and J dropped 6 bases, with 17 bases sitting between them. The CDR3 DNA sequence: TGTGCCAGCAGTATGGTAGCGAGAGAGACCGAGCAGTACTTC. It yields the protein CASSMVARETEQYF.

This clone occurred once. This rearrangement joins TRBV7-3 to TRBJ2-1, with D possibly TRBD2 on 7 matching bases. V was cut by 3 bases and J by 6 bases, with 12 bases left in between. The CDR3 sequence is 14 residues long. Germline loops: CDR1 SGHTA, CDR2 FQGTGA. The CDR3 DNA sequence: TGTGCCAGCAGCTTTAACGGGGGGCCCAATGAGCAGTTCTTC. Its protein is CASSFNGGPNEQFF.

The V call is TRBV5-1, the J call TRBJ2-3, with TRBD2 as a possible D gene (5 bases). CDR3 length: 13 residues. V lost 2 bases to trimming and J lost 3 bases, with 7 bases between them. CDR1 SGHRS and CDR2 YFSETQ come from the germline V gene. DNA of the CDR3: TGCGCCAGCAGCTTCTGGGAGACAGATACGCAGTATTTT. Translated, it gives CASSFWETDTQYF.

V is TRBV9 and J is TRBJ2-3; possible D gene TRBD2, 5 bases. This CDR3 comprises 13 residues. V was clipped by 4 bases and J by 5 bases, with 11 bases between them. The germline CDR1 and CDR2 sequences are SGDLS and YYNGEE. CDR3 region: CASSLRDRDTQYF. In nucleotides, the CDR3 is TGTGCCAGCAGCCTCCGGGATAGAGATACGCAGTATTTT.

The rearrangement links TRBV11-2 to TRBJ2-7; TRBD1 matches at 9 bases. Germline lookup yields CDR1 SGHAT and CDR2 FQNNGV. CDR3 length: 15 residues. J lost 6 bases, V lost 0 bases, and 6 bases had no gene match. The CDR3 DNA reads as TGTGCCAGCAGCTTAGAGGGACAGGGTCTCGGCGAGCAGTACTTC. This translates into CASSLEGQGLGEQYF. Supplemented by reference TRBV11-2 and TRBJ2-7, the full variable domain reads EAGVAQSPRYKIIEKRQSVAFWCNPISGHATLYWYQQILGQGPKLLIQFQNNGVVDDSQLPKDRFSAERLKGVDSTLKIQPAKLEDSAVYLCASSLEGQGLGEQYFGPGTRLTVT.

Here the CDR3 reads CASSSRGEYGYTF. CDR3 sequence (DNA): TGTGCCAGCAGTTCCAGGGGGGAGTATGGCTACACCTTC. This sequence joins TRBV6-6 and TRBJ1-2; TRBD1 matches at 7 bases. The V and J ends lost 4 bases and 5 bases, in that order; junction bases with no gene match: 4. The CDR3 runs 13 residues. Germline V lookup: CDR1 MNHNY, CDR2 SVGAGI (reference sequence).

For this clone: Other DNA variants within this sample encode the same CDR3. The chain carries TRBV4-1 and TRBJ2-3; D unclear. Germline assignment: CDR1 MGHRA and CDR2 YSYEKL. Trimming shortened V by 0 bases and J by 3 bases, and 10 bases separated the two germline ends. The CDR3 is 15 residues long. CDR3 DNA: TGCGCCAGCAGCCAAGAGGGTACGAGGACAGATACGCAGTATTTT. It encodes CASSQEGTRTDTQYF.

This chain links TRBV5-1 with TRBJ1-1; no definite D call. V lost 3 bases to trimming and J lost 1 base, with 7 bases between them. Per the germline V gene, CDR1 is SGHRS and CDR2 is YFSETQ. This CDR3 has 13 residues. This CDR3 reads CASSYAANTEAFF. The CDR3 nucleotides are TGCGCCAGCAGCTACGCGGCGAACACTGAAGCTTTCTTT.

The chain joins TRBV4-2 to TRBJ1-2; unclear D gene. The V gene's germline CDR1 is LGHNA and CDR2 YNFKEQ. The CDR3 totals 13 residues. Trimming took off 1 base at V and 4 bases at J, with 7 bases between the two ends. The CDR3 region has the DNA TGTGCCAGCAGCCAAGGTCTTGTCTATGGCTACACCTTC. Protein: CASSQGLVYGYTF.

The chain recombines TRBV27 with TRBJ1-6; no definite D call. There are 15 residues in the CDR3. V was clipped by 8 bases and J by 4 bases, with 15 bases between them. Germline loops: CDR1 MNHEY, CDR2 SMNVEV (reference sequence). CDR3 coding DNA: TGTGCCAGCTGTAATTTCCCGAGTTATAATTCACCCCTCCACTTT. Translation gives CASCNFPSYNSPLHF.

V usage is TRBV7-2 and J usage is TRBJ2-2, with D perhaps matching TRBD2 (6 bases). This CDR3 contains 15 residues. V shed 3 bases and J shed 4 bases, with 12 bases lying between them. CDR1 and CDR2 from the germline V gene are SGHTA and FQGNSA. CDR3 residues: CASSFAGIGTGELFF. CDR3 DNA: TGTGCCAGCAGCTTCGCGGGGATTGGCACCGGGGAGCTGTTTTTT.

The rearrangement links TRBV14 to TRBJ2-3, with D possibly being TRBD2 (5 bases). The CDR3 is 16 residues long. The V and J ends lost 5 bases and 3 bases respectively, with 18 bases between them. Germline assignment: CDR1 SGHDN and CDR2 FVKESK. The CDR3 region is CASSIITLGSTDTQYF. The DNA for the CDR3 is TGTGCCAGCAGCATAATAACACTAGGGTCAACAGATACGCAGTATTTT.

This clone was recorded a few times. This chain links TRBV7-2 with TRBJ1-4, with 7 nucleotides matching TRBD1. Germline CDR1 SGHTA, CDR2 FQGNSA. The CDR3 extends over 14 amino acids. Trimming cost V 5 bases and J 8 bases; bases outside gene matches: 8. In DNA, the CDR3 is TGTGCCAGCAGCCGGACAGGCGTGAAGGAAAAACTGTTTTTT. It codes for CASSRTGVKEKLFF.

The chain has TRBV4-3 and TRBJ2-5; D not certain. The end of the DNA aligns better with TRBJ2-7, so the J call may be wrong. Germline CDR1 reads LGHNA; CDR2 reads YSLEER. The CDR3 has 14 amino acids. The CDR3 nucleotides read TGCGCCAGCAGCCAAGATAGCAAAGGTCGCGAGCAGTACTTC. Its translation: CASSQDSKGREQYF.

The genes are TRBV11-3 and TRBJ1-1; unclear D gene. The CDR3 has 13 residues. CDR1 and CDR2 from the germline V gene are SGHNT and YENEEA. Between the trimmed V and J ends, which lost 5 bases and 8 bases, there was a span of 15 bases. CDR3 region: CASSGRGQSEAFF. The DNA for the CDR3 is TGTGCCAGCAGCGGACGAGGGCAGTCAGAAGCTTTCTTT.